What follows are 23 T cell receptor beta chains derived from one specimen sequenced in a study of blood T cell repertoires in COVID-19. Only in-frame clones appear in the TCRdb table, and some are missing; sequencing was by immunoSEQ multiplex PCR. The top ten clones hold 7.2% of a sample with fewer than 250,000 clones, over 75% of them seen once. The sample consisted of PBMCs or T cells enriched from blood (not recorded which). The receptor set was obtained from a man aged 25-40 years in a cohort exposed to, infected with or recovered from COVID-19 (not recorded which).

This sequence joins TRBV3-1 (or the pseudogene TRBV3-2) and TRBJ2-2, with TRBD2 matching 9 bases. CDR1 is LGHDT and CDR2 is YNNKEL in the germline V gene (reference sequence). The CDR3 spans 16 residues. The V segment lost 1 base and the J segment 8 bases; nucleotides outside the gene matches: 8. CDR3 nucleotides: TGTGCCAGCAGCCAAGGGACTAGCGTTCGGTCAGGGGAGCTGTTTTTT. Its translation: CASSQGTSVRSGELFF.

The rearrangement links TRBV27 to TRBJ2-2, with 7 bases that match TRBD1. The ends lost 6 bases at V and 3 bases at J; junction bases unmatched: 7. CDR1 is MNHEY and CDR2 is SMNVEV in the germline V gene (reference sequence). The CDR3 is 15 amino acids. CDR3 sequence (DNA): TGTGCCAGCAGGGTACAGGGGATCTACACCGGGGAGCTGTTTTTT. This codes for CASRVQGIYTGELFF.

The J gene is TRBJ2-7, the V gene TRBV4-3, with TRBD1 matching over 11 bases. The CDR3 totals 15 residues. The V segment lost 0 bases and the J segment 2 bases; nucleotides outside the gene matches: 0. Germline lookup yields CDR1 LGHNA and CDR2 YSLEER. As DNA, the CDR3 is TGCGCCAGCAGCCAAGAGGGACAGGGGGCCTACGAGCAGTACTTC. This encodes CASSQEGQGAYEQYF.

The CDR3 DNA follows: TGTGCCAGCTCACCGCCTGGACAGGGGACCTGGGAGCAGTACTTC. It is translated as CASSPPGQGTWEQYF. This chain uses TRBV18 with TRBJ2-7, with 9 bases that match TRBD1. Unmatched junction bases numbered 10, after V lost 3 bases and J lost 7 bases. This CDR3 is 15 amino acids long. The germline CDR1 and CDR2 sequences are KGHSH and LQKENI.

The J gene is TRBJ2-5, the V gene TRBV3-1 (or the pseudogene TRBV3-2), with D uncertain. The V gene lost 0 bases and the J gene lost 3 bases, with 2 bases spanning the gap. CDR1 is LGHDT, CDR2 YNNKEL, per germline (reference sequence). The length of the CDR3 is 12 residues. CDR3 in amino acids: CASSQDKETQYF. The CDR3 DNA follows: TGTGCCAGCAGCCAAGATAAAGAGACCCAGTACTTC.

The V gene is TRBV3-1 (or the pseudogene TRBV3-2), the J gene TRBJ1-1; D is possibly TRBD1 (6 bases). Per the germline V gene, CDR1 is LGHDT and CDR2 is YNNKEL (reference sequence). Trimming took 6 bases from V and 7 from J, leaving 9 bases between them. This CDR3 region has 11 residues. Written as DNA, the CDR3 is TGTGCCAGCAGGGAAGGGGGTGAAGCTTTCTTT. Residues: CASREGGEAFF.

The chain uses TRBV27 and TRBJ2-7, with 8 positions matching TRBD1. This CDR3 contains 14 residues. CDR1 is MNHEY, CDR2 SMNVEV, per germline (reference sequence). V gave up 0 bases and J gave up 3 bases; unmatched junction bases: 1. CDR3 loop: CASSLSDRGYEQYF. In DNA, the CDR3 is TGTGCCAGCAGTTTATCCGACAGGGGCTACGAGCAGTACTTC.

This chain connects TRBV7-8 to TRBJ2-7, with 8 bases aligning to TRBD2. V trimming: 0 bases; J trimming: 5 bases; junction bases outside the gene matches: 9. Per the germline V gene, CDR1 is SGHVS and CDR2 is FQNEAQ. The CDR3 contains 16 residues. The CDR3 DNA is TGTGCCAGCAGCTTAGCGTTTGGCGGGAGGACCCACGAGCAGTACTTC. Protein: CASSLAFGGRTHEQYF.

The chain links TRBV4-2 to TRBJ1-4; D may be TRBD1 (5 bases). This CDR3 is 16 amino acids long. The V end was cut by 0 bases, the J end by 3 bases, with 11 bases between. CDR1 is LGHNA and CDR2 is YNFKEQ in the germline V gene. The CDR3 sequence is CASSQEAGRANEKLFF. CDR3 DNA sequence: TGTGCCAGCAGCCAAGAGGCGGGGCGGGCTAATGAAAAACTGTTTTTT.

J is TRBJ1-5 and V is TRBV10-2; D is uncertain. The germline CDR1 and CDR2 sequences are WSHSY and SAAADI. Trimming pared 2 bases from V and 5 bases from J, leaving 7 bases between. CDR3 size: 13 residues. The CDR3 DNA reads as TGCGCCAGCAGTGAGACATCCCATCAGCCCCAGCATTTT. This codes for CASSETSHQPQHF.

This chain connects TRBV7-9 to TRBJ2-1; 10 positions agree with TRBD1. CDR3 length: 16 residues. Germline V gives CDR1 SEHNR, CDR2 FQNEAQ (reference sequence). V trimming: 5 bases; J trimming: 3 bases; junction bases outside the gene matches: 7. The CDR3 region has the DNA TGTGCCAGCAGCGCGCCGGGACAGGGGTTCTACAATGAGCAGTTCTTC. Its translation: CASSAPGQGFYNEQFF.

In its sample, this clone was seen once. V gene TRBV5-5 combines with J gene TRBJ2-6, with TRBD1 matching 11 bases. V trimming: 2 bases; J trimming: 2 bases; junction bases outside the gene matches: 6. This CDR3 is built from 18 residues. Germline lookup yields CDR1 SGHKS and CDR2 YYEKEE (reference sequence). In DNA form, the CDR3 reads TGTGCCAGCAGCTTTATAGGACAGGGGGCGGCTGGGGCCAACGTCCTGACTTTC. Residues: CASSFIGQGAAGANVLTF. The full variable domain, its missing parts supplied by reference TRBV5-5 and TRBJ2-6, is DAGVTQSPTHLIKTRGQQVTLRCSPISGHKSVSWYQQVLGQGPQFIFQYYEKEERGRGNFPDRFSARQFPNYSSELNVNALLLGDSALYLCASSFIGQGAAGANVLTFGAGSRLTVL.

V gene TRBV6-5 combines with J gene TRBJ2-7, with TRBD1 matching over 11 bases. Germline values: CDR1 MNHEY, CDR2 SVGAGI. This CDR3 region has 12 residues. With V trimmed by 10 bases and J by 5 bases, 4 bases remained unmatched. The CDR3 spells CATWTGGDEQYF. The CDR3 DNA sequence: TGTGCCACCTGGACAGGGGGCGACGAGCAGTACTTC.

The V call is TRBV7-9, the J call TRBJ2-7, with D maybe TRBD2 (7 bases). Germline-derived CDR1 and CDR2 are SEHNR and FQNEAQ (reference sequence). V was clipped by 1 base and J by 3 bases, with 16 bases between them. The CDR3 covers 16 residues. Here the CDR3 reads CASSLEGGGIGYEQYF. CDR3 bases: TGTGCCAGCAGCTTAGAGGGAGGGGGGATCGGCTACGAGCAGTACTTC.

CDR3 coding DNA: TGCGCCAGCAGTGGACTAGGCCCGGGGGAGACCCAGTACTTC. Translation: CASSGLGPGETQYF. The chain joins TRBV10-2 to TRBJ2-5, with a weak D call TRBD2 (6 bases). Germline V lookup: CDR1 WSHSY, CDR2 SAAADI. The length of the CDR3 is 14 residues. The V gene lost 4 bases and the J gene lost 5 bases, with 14 bases spanning the gap.

The chain carries TRBV9 and TRBJ2-1, with 10 bases identical to TRBD2. The trim removed 0 bases at V and 12 bases at J, leaving 9 bases unmatched. Per germline, CDR1 SGDLS and CDR2 YYNGEE. The CDR3 runs 15 residues. For the CDR3, the DNA is TGTGCCAGCAGCGTAGAGTCCGGGACTAGCGTAGGGCAGTTCTTC. This translates into CASSVESGTSVGQFF.

The J gene is TRBJ2-2, the V gene TRBV27; D is undetermined. Between the trimmed V and J ends, which lost 8 bases and 4 bases, there was a span of 8 bases. Germline values: CDR1 MNHEY, CDR2 SMNVEV (reference sequence). The CDR3 covers 12 residues. The CDR3 loop reads CASWARTGELFF. The CDR3 nucleotides read TGTGCCAGCTGGGCCCGCACCGGGGAGCTGTTTTTT.

The rearrangement uses TRBV5-1 and TRBJ1-1; 8 bases match TRBD1. CDR1 and CDR2 (germline): SGHRS, YFSETQ. The CDR3 is 14 amino acids. V lost 4 bases, J lost 6 bases, and 8 bases stayed unmatched. This CDR3 reads CASSHGQGESEAFF. CDR3 in DNA: TGCGCCAGCAGCCACGGACAGGGAGAATCTGAAGCTTTCTTT.

This chain connects TRBV4-3 to TRBJ2-3; D uncertain. Trimming removed 1 base from V and 3 bases from J, with 11 bases in between. CDR1 is LGHNA and CDR2 is YSLEER in the germline V gene. This CDR3 contains 15 residues. CDR3 nucleotides: TGCGCCAGCAGCCAAGGAAACACCGAAACAGATACGCAGTATTTT. It translates to CASSQGNTETDTQYF.

CDR3 region: CASSYSSGFEAFF. The CDR3 DNA reads as TGTGCCAGCAGTTACTCGTCAGGGTTTGAAGCTTTCTTT. The rearrangement joins TRBV6-5 to TRBJ1-1, with D perhaps matching TRBD1 (5 bases). The germline CDR1 and CDR2 sequences are MNHEY and SVGAGI. There are 13 residues in the CDR3. V shed 0 bases and J shed 7 bases, with 9 bases lying between them.

This clone was detected only once. The chain carries TRBV7-3 and TRBJ2-3; D not certain. V was clipped by 2 bases and J by 0 bases, with 6 bases between them. Germline-derived CDR1 and CDR2 are SGHTA and FQGTGA. CDR3 length: 14 residues. CDR3 in DNA: TGTGCCAGCAGCTTATACTTGAGCACAGATACGCAGTATTTT. This codes for CASSLYLSTDTQYF.

CDR3 coding DNA: TGTGCCAGTAGTATCGGGGGGTGGACTAGCTCCGCCGGGGAGCTGTTTTTT. Its protein is CASSIGGWTSSAGELFF. The V gene is TRBV19, the J gene TRBJ2-2; 8 bases align to TRBD2. After removal of 3 bases from V and 6 bases from J, the junction contained 12 bases not matched to a gene. Germline loops: CDR1 LNHDA, CDR2 SQIVND (reference sequence). This CDR3 has 17 amino acids.

The genes are TRBV2 and TRBJ1-5; D is unclear. This CDR3 region has 14 residues. V shed 7 bases and J shed 1 base, with 11 bases lying between them. From germline, CDR1 is SNHLY and CDR2 FYNNEI. The CDR3 DNA follows: TGTGCCAGCATGATGCAGAGGAGCAATCAGCCCCAGCATTTT. Amino acids: CASMMQRSNQPQHF.